The 28 T cell receptor beta chains in this list originate from one sample, sequenced in a study of T cells after yellow fever vaccination. One entry per CDR3 protein, called by TCRdb with MiXCR from the 5' RACE reads. Of about 330,000 distinct CDR3 sequences in the sample, 6.8% were seen once. Sequencing was performed on PBMCs, taken about 49 days after the first yellow fever vaccination. Receptors originate from a man younger than 30 who received the YFV17D yellow fever vaccine.

This clonotype was observed at least ten times. The chain carries TRBV12-3 or TRBV12-4 and TRBJ2-5, with D possibly called TRBD1 or TRBD2 (5 bases each). Between the trimmed V and J ends, which lost 7 bases and 4 bases, there was a span of 13 bases. This CDR3 is 13 amino acids long. The CDR3 spells CASTLGGRETQYF. In DNA form, the CDR3 reads TGTGCCAGCACTCTTGGGGGACGAGAGACCCAGTACTTC.

This clonotype was picked up many times. The rearrangement joins TRBV7-2 to TRBJ1-2, with a possible D match to TRBD1 (6 bases). CDR3 length: 12 residues. CDR1 and CDR2 (germline): SGHTA, FQGNSA. V was clipped by 3 bases and J by 6 bases, with 8 bases between them. Here the CDR3 reads CASSLYRDGYTF. CDR3 nucleotides: TGTGCCAGCAGCTTGTACAGGGATGGCTACACCTTC.

The rearrangement joins TRBV5-1 to TRBJ2-5; D possibly corresponds to TRBD2 (5 bases). The CDR3 contains 13 residues. CDR1 and CDR2 (germline): SGHRS, YFSETQ. With 3 bases removed from V and 5 bases from J, the gap between germline ends came to 11 bases. CDR3 region: CASSYTRLETQYF. The CDR3 nucleotides read TGCGCCAGCAGCTATACTAGGCTCGAGACCCAGTACTTC.

The chain carries TRBV11-3 and TRBJ2-5; weak D call: TRBD2 (6 bases). The ends were cut back, 2 bases at V and 3 bases at J, with 10 bases in the middle. The CDR3 covers 14 residues. Germline V CDR1 and CDR2: SGHNT, YENEEA. The CDR3, as DNA: TGTGCCAGCAGCTTATATCTAGCGAAAGAGACCCAGTACTTC. Protein sequence: CASSLYLAKETQYF. The whole variable domain, remainder taken from reference TRBV11-3 and TRBJ2-5, is EAGVVQSPRYKIIEKKQPVAFWCNPISGHNTLYWYLQNLGQGPELLIRYENEEAVDDSQLPKDRFSAERLKGVDSTLKIQPAELGDSAVYLCASSLYLAKETQYFGPGTRLLVL.

The table lists this clonotype with a few counts. The chain joins TRBV7-2 to TRBJ1-5; 7 bases fit TRBD1. The CDR3 runs 14 residues. Germline values: CDR1 SGHTA, CDR2 FQGNSA. The ends lost 1 base at V and 7 bases at J; junction bases unmatched: 4. The CDR3 loop is CASSLDRGGQPQHF. The CDR3 bases are TGTGCCAGCAGCTTAGACAGGGGCGGCCAGCCCCAGCATTTT.

The chain joins TRBV20-1 to TRBJ1-6; weak D call: TRBD1 (6 bases). The CDR3 sequence is 15 residues long. Trimming removed 1 base at V and 2 bases at J, with 9 bases between. The germline V gene has CDR1 DFQATT and CDR2 SNEGSKA (reference sequence). The CDR3 nucleotides are TGCAGTGCTAGAGTGGGGGGCCCCTATAATTCACCCCTCCACTTT. Translated, it gives CSARVGGPYNSPLHF.

In its sample, this clonotype was seen many times. V gene TRBV5-1 combines with J gene TRBJ2-2; the D is unclear. CDR3 size: 14 residues. CDR1 SGHRS and CDR2 YFSETQ come from the germline V gene. V lost 0 bases to trimming and J lost 6 bases, with 9 bases between them. The DNA for the CDR3 is TGCGCCAGCAGCTTGGTTGGGATCGCCGGGGAGCTGTTTTTT. It translates to CASSLVGIAGELFF.

This chain joins TRBV28 and TRBJ2-5, with TRBD2 matching over 9 bases. Unmatched junction bases numbered 22, after V lost 4 bases and J lost 7 bases. The germline V gene encodes CDR1 MDHEN and CDR2 SYDVKM. This CDR3 has 19 residues. As DNA, the CDR3 is TGTGCCAGCAGTTCCTCCCGAACCGCGACTAGCGGCGAGTGGTCGACCCAGTACTTC. It codes for CASSSSRTATSGEWSTQYF.

The chain recombines TRBV6-1 with TRBJ1-1; D ambiguous. Germline loops: CDR1 MNHNS, CDR2 SASEGT. With 4 bases removed from V and 1 base from J, the gap between germline ends came to 10 bases. There are 14 residues in the CDR3. In DNA, the CDR3 is TGTGCCAGCAGTGGCCGCGGCGAGAACACTGAAGCTTTCTTT. Its protein product is CASSGRGENTEAFF.

This sequence joins TRBV5-6 and TRBJ2-7; TRBD2 aligns across 9 bases. Unmatched junction bases numbered 6, after V lost 4 bases and J lost 1 base. From germline, CDR1 is SGHDT and CDR2 YYEEEE. The length of the CDR3 is 15 residues. The CDR3 DNA reads as TGTGCCAGCAGCGTAAGCGGGGGGCGTTCCTACGAGCAGTACTTC. Protein: CASSVSGGRSYEQYF.

This clonotype was detected only a few times. The chain uses TRBV7-2 and TRBJ2-2; 12 bases are shared with TRBD2. V lost 6 bases, J lost 2 bases, and 7 bases stayed unmatched. Germline CDR1 SGHTA, CDR2 FQGNSA. The CDR3 covers 17 residues. Here the CDR3 DNA reads TGTGCCAGCAGACTACGACTAGCGGGGGACAACACCGGGGAGCTGTTTTTT. Its protein product is CASRLRLAGDNTGELFF.

The genes are TRBV30 and TRBJ1-1; D is unresolved. Germline V gives CDR1 GTSNPN, CDR2 SVGIG (reference sequence). There are 14 residues in the CDR3. Trimming left V 0 bases short and J 1 base short, with 9 bases between. The CDR3: CAWSVLAGNTEAFF. CDR3 sequence (DNA): TGTGCCTGGAGTGTACTCGCAGGGAACACTGAAGCTTTCTTT. Complete variable domain (other parts from reference TRBV30 and TRBJ1-1): SQTIHQWPATLVQPVGSPLSLECTVEGTSNPNLYWYRQAAGRGLQLLFYSVGIGQISSEVPQNLSASRPQDRQFILSSKKLLLSDSGFYLCAWSVLAGNTEAFFGQGTRLTVV.

The CDR3 sequence is CSARDRRGASGELFF. DNA of the CDR3: TGCAGTGCTAGAGATCGAAGGGGGGCCTCCGGGGAGCTGTTTTTT. V usage is TRBV20-1 and J usage is TRBJ2-2; TRBD1 or TRBD2 may be the D gene (6 bases each). The germline CDR1 and CDR2 sequences are DFQATT and SNEGSKA (reference sequence). V was shortened by 0 bases and J by 6 bases, with 14 bases between the two germline ends. The CDR3 is 15 amino acids.

This clonotype was detected many times. This chain links TRBV29-1 with TRBJ1-1, with D unclear. The length of the CDR3 is 14 residues. V shed 4 bases and J shed 0 bases, with 12 bases lying between them. Germline-derived CDR1 and CDR2 are SQVTM and ANQGSEA. The chain's CDR3 is CSVVEGKMNTEAFF. CDR3 bases: TGCAGCGTTGTGGAGGGAAAGATGAACACTGAAGCTTTCTTT.

This clonotype was observed many times. V usage is TRBV5-1 and J usage is TRBJ2-1, with 10 bases identical to TRBD1. Germline V gene sequence: CDR1 SGHRS, CDR2 YFSETQ. Germline trimming cut 4 bases from V and 9 bases from J; bases unmatched to any gene: 4. The CDR3 is 13 residues long. The CDR3 region is CASSLRTGGEQFF. The CDR3 DNA follows: TGCGCCAGCAGCCTTAGGACAGGGGGTGAGCAGTTCTTC.

In the case of this clonotype: This may come from a read error, since a much larger clone is one base off. The V gene is TRBV12-3 or TRBV12-4, the J gene TRBJ1-1; weak D call: TRBD1 (6 bases). The CDR3 runs 14 residues. The CDR3 DNA is TGTGCCACCAGTATTCAACAGGGAAGCACTGAAGCTTTCTTT. Translated: CATSIQQGSTEAFF.

This chain joins TRBV19 and TRBJ2-5, with D perhaps matching TRBD2 (6 bases). Germline V CDR1 and CDR2: LNHDA, SQIVND (reference sequence). This CDR3 has 13 residues. The V gene lost 7 bases and the J gene lost 1 base, with 10 bases spanning the gap. The CDR3: CASMGLSQETQYF. CDR3 DNA: TGTGCCAGTATGGGACTTTCCCAAGAGACCCAGTACTTC.

This clonotype was recorded at least ten times. This chain uses TRBV7-2 with TRBJ2-3, with D unresolved. Germline values: CDR1 SGHTA, CDR2 FQGNSA. The CDR3 has 15 residues. Trimming stripped 2 bases from V and 4 bases from J, with 13 bases between. The CDR3 bases are TGTGCCAGCAGCTTAACGTATCATCGGGCAGATACGCAGTATTTT. It yields the protein CASSLTYHRADTQYF.

This clonotype has ten or more counts. The V gene is TRBV7-8, the J gene TRBJ1-2; 8 bases align to TRBD1. V shed 4 bases and J 8 bases; nucleotides not matched to a gene: 9. This CDR3 is built from 14 residues. Germline V gives CDR1 SGHVS, CDR2 FQNEAQ. CDR3 in DNA: TGTGCCAGCAGCTCCGGACAGGGAGTGGACGGCTACACCTTC. Protein product: CASSSGQGVDGYTF. The full variable domain, completed using reference TRBV7-8 and TRBJ1-2, is GAGVSQSPRYKVAKRGQDVALRCDPISGHVSLFWYQQALGQGPEFLTYFQNEAQLDKSGLPSDRFFAERPEGSVSTLKIQRTQQEDSAVYLCASSSGQGVDGYTFGSGTRLTVV.

The table lists this clonotype with a few counts. V usage is TRBV15 and J usage is TRBJ2-3, with 7 bases fitting TRBD1. Germline loops: CDR1 LNHNV, CDR2 YYDKDF (reference sequence). The CDR3 has 14 residues. V was pared by 4 bases and J by 4 bases, with 5 bases of the junction left unmatched. The CDR3 sequence is CATSTRQGADTQYF. CDR3 nucleotide sequence: TGTGCCACCAGCACCCGACAGGGAGCAGATACGCAGTATTTT. Looking up the rest from reference TRBV15 and TRBJ2-3 gives the full variable domain: DAMVIQNPRYQVTQFGKPVTLSCSQTLNHNVMYWYQQKSSQAPKLLFHYYDKDFNNEADTPDNFQSRRPNTSFCFLDIRSPGLGDTAMYLCATSTRQGADTQYFGPGTRLTVL.

This clonotype was recorded a few times. The V gene is TRBV4-2, the J gene TRBJ1-5, with D hard to call. The CDR3 loop spans 14 amino acids. Germline values: CDR1 LGHNA, CDR2 YNFKEQ. V lost 0 bases, J lost 3 bases, and 6 bases lay in between. This chain's CDR3 is CASSQDSFNQPQHF. For the CDR3, the DNA is TGTGCCAGCAGCCAAGACAGCTTCAATCAGCCCCAGCATTTT.

The genes are TRBV16 and TRBJ2-1, with D maybe TRBD2 (6 bases). Trimming pared 7 bases from V and 9 bases from J, leaving 19 bases between. Germline V CDR1 and CDR2: KGHSY, FQNENV. This CDR3 has 14 residues. CDR3 in amino acids: CASTSGTARGEQFF. The CDR3 bases are TGTGCCAGCACTTCCGGGACTGCCCGCGGTGAGCAGTTCTTC.

This clonotype was seen many times. V usage is TRBV7-2 and J usage is TRBJ2-5; the match to TRBD1 covers 7 bases. CDR3 length: 13 residues. Trimming at V came to 8 bases and at J to 5 bases, leaving 8 bases not matched to a gene. CDR1 and CDR2 from the germline V gene are SGHTA and FQGNSA. CDR3 sequence reads: CASGRQGVETQYF. In DNA form, the CDR3 reads TGTGCCAGCGGCCGACAGGGAGTGGAGACCCAGTACTTC.

This clonotype was picked up many times. This rearrangement joins TRBV5-1 to TRBJ1-3, with 7 bases matching TRBD1. Per the germline V gene, CDR1 is SGHRS and CDR2 is YFSETQ. V trimming: 3 bases; J trimming: 2 bases; junction bases outside the gene matches: 2. The CDR3 length is 14 residues. CDR3 DNA sequence: TGCGCCAGCAGCTCGGGGACAGCTGGAAACACCATATATTTT. This codes for CASSSGTAGNTIYF.

This clonotype appeared a few times. J is TRBJ1-5 and V is TRBV7-2; a weak D match, TRBD1 (6 bases). Germline-derived CDR1 and CDR2 are SGHTA and FQGNSA. The CDR3 runs to 15 residues. V gave up 5 bases and J gave up 0 bases, with 11 bases separating them. The CDR3 loop is CASSQGHFSNQPQHF. Written as DNA, the CDR3 is TGTGCCAGCAGCCAGGGACACTTTAGCAATCAGCCCCAGCATTTT.

This clonotype was recorded a few times. The J gene is TRBJ2-5, the V gene TRBV20-1, with TRBD2 matching over 8 bases. The V gene's germline CDR1 is DFQATT and CDR2 SNEGSKA (reference sequence). After removal of 3 bases from V and 1 base from J, the junction contained 7 bases not matched to a gene. The CDR3 is made up of 15 amino acids. This CDR3 is CSASVSGGVQETQYF. The CDR3 nucleotides are TGCAGTGCTAGTGTCAGCGGGGGTGTCCAAGAGACCCAGTACTTC.

The sample holds a few counts of this clonotype. The chain has TRBV12-3 or TRBV12-4 and TRBJ1-3, with D possibly matching TRBD1 (6 bases). V was trimmed by 5 bases and J by 1 base, leaving 12 bases between them. This CDR3 region has 15 residues. CDR3: CASSPRGGSGNTIYF. The CDR3 DNA reads TGTGCCAGCAGTCCAAGGGGGGGTTCTGGAAACACCATATATTTT.

In this sample, this clonotype turned up a few times. The chain combines TRBV4-1 with TRBJ1-5; D possibly corresponds to TRBD1 (6 bases). Germline CDR1 and CDR2: MGHRA and YSYEKL. The CDR3 has 15 amino acids. V gave up 0 bases and J gave up 6 bases, with 12 bases separating them. DNA of the CDR3: TGCGCCAGCAGCCAAGATTCCAGGGGTTTTCAGCCCCAGCATTTT. Translated: CASSQDSRGFQPQHF.